The entry below gives a single TCR beta chain sequence along with its context. This PCR relied on a set of 60 Vbeta primers and 13 Jbeta primers. Libraries were prepared by immunoSEQ multiplex PCR; TCRdb keeps only in-frame clonotypes and omits some of them. This sample has approximately 160,000 clones, with over 70% found just once. The length of the CDR3 is 15 residues. J gave up 5 bases and V 4 bases, and 7 bases lay outside the gene matches. Germline V CDR1 and CDR2: SGHVS, FNYEAQ. The sample comes from a study of cytomegalovirus exposure and HLA in healthy donors. The clonotype originates from a woman aged 25 to 45 in good health and CMV-seropositive. The chain employs TRBV7-6 and TRBJ2-5, with 10 positions matching TRBD1. The sequenced material came from PBMCs. This chain's CDR3 is CASSSTGGMTETQYF. CDR3 coding DNA: TGTGCCAGCAGCTCGACAGGGGGCATGACGGAGACCCAGTACTTC.